A selection of T cell receptor beta chains follows, all from one sample in a study of PD-1 blockade in classical Hodgkin lymphoma. TCRdb's copy holds only in-frame clones and misses some; the assay was immunoSEQ multiplex PCR. In the table there are tens of thousands of clones, nearly 90% of which are singletons. Sequenced here: peripheral blood mononuclear cells (PBMCs), sampled before the second cycle of nivolumab. These TCRs come from a human donor with classical Hodgkin lymphoma. CDR3s include the opening cysteine and the closing phenylalanine or tryptophan. Fields, in order: V gene, clone size, J gene, CDR3 length, D gene, CDR3 protein, CDR3 DNA. The D gene is left open where the match is weak. Only part of the rows carry a size: once, few, many, or a class if the clone is expanded.

>TRBV7-9|.|TRBJ2-3|15|.
CASSLGQGYSDTQYF
TGTGCCAGCAGCTTAGGTCAGGGGTATTCAGATACGCAGTATTTT
>TRBV5-1|.|TRBJ1-4|15|.
CASSPGTSTNEKLFF
TGCGCCAGCAGCCCTGGGACATCAACTAATGAAAAACTGTTTTTT
>TRBV7-9|.|TRBJ2-6|19|TRBD2
CASSSGLAISLAGANVLTF
TGTGCCAGCAGCTCGGGACTAGCTATCTCTTTGGCTGGGGCCAACGTCCTGACTTTC
>TRBV4-2|.|TRBJ2-6|17|.
CASSQDIPGAGANVLTF
TGTGCCAGCAGCCAAGATATCCCAGGGGCTGGGGCCAACGTCCTGACTTTC
>TRBV7-9|.|TRBJ2-3|16|.
CASSLVWLQEADTQYF
TGTGCCAGCAGCTTAGTATGGCTCCAAGAGGCAGATACGCAGTATTTT
>TRBV19|.|TRBJ1-5|15|.
CASSIGGGSNQPQHF
TGTGCCAGTAGTATAGGCGGTGGCAGCAATCAGCCCCAGCATTTT
>TRBV19|.|TRBJ2-5|12|.
CASSPGEETQYF
TGTGCCAGTAGCCCTGGGGAAGAGACCCAGTACTTC
>TRBV6-1|.|TRBJ1-5|13|.
CASSEGQLGPQHF
TGTGCCAGCAGTGAAGGGCAGTTAGGGCCCCAGCATTTT
>TRBV2|.|TRBJ2-3|11|.
CASSAADTQYF
TGTGCCAGCAGTGCAGCAGATACGCAGTATTTT
>TRBV30|.|TRBJ1-1|12|TRBD1
CAWSAGQDEAFF
TGTGCCTGGAGTGCCGGACAGGATGAAGCTTTCTTT
>TRBV5-8|.|TRBJ1-5|15|.
CASSLGTNSNQPQHF
TGTGCCAGCAGCTTGGGGACAAATAGCAATCAGCCCCAGCATTTT
>TRBV18|.|TRBJ1-4|15|TRBD1
CASSPRQGSNEKLFF
TGTGCCAGCTCACCAAGACAGGGGTCTAATGAAAAACTGTTTTTT
>TRBV4-2|.|TRBJ2-7|14|.
CASSQDPGQGEQYF
TGTGCCAGCAGCCAAGATCCTGGGCAGGGCGAGCAGTACTTC
>TRBV28|.|TRBJ2-7|15|TRBD1
CASSVGTGATYEQYF
TGTGCCAGCAGTGTAGGGACAGGGGCCACCTACGAGCAGTACTTC
>TRBV28|.|TRBJ1-3|18|TRBD1
CASSTGQGVLKLGDTIYF
TGTGCCAGCAGCACGGGACAGGGGGTCTTAAAACTCGGGGACACCATATATTTT
>TRBV13|.|TRBJ2-1|15|.
CASSPGRSQGNEQFF
TGTGCCAGCAGCCCCGGAAGGAGCCAGGGCAATGAGCAGTTCTTC
>TRBV4-2|.|TRBJ1-6|15|.
CASSQGGGRSSPLHF
TGTGCCAGCAGCCAAGGGGGAGGGCGGAGTTCACCCCTCCACTTT
>TRBV6-6|.|TRBJ1-5|14|.
CASIHENSNQPQHF
TGTGCCAGCATACACGAGAATAGCAATCAGCCCCAGCATTTT
>TRBV6-1|once|TRBJ2-2|15|TRBD2
CASSGIAGAAGELFF
TGTGCCAGCAGTGGAATAGCGGGAGCGGCCGGGGAGCTGTTTTTT
>TRBV11-2|.|TRBJ2-1|17|TRBD2
CASSLVRGLAGGGEQFF
TGTGCCAGCAGCTTAGTCAGGGGACTAGCGGGAGGGGGTGAGCAGTTCTTC
>TRBV6-4|.|TRBJ2-5|13|.
CASSEQGSETQYF
TGTGCCAGCAGTGAACAGGGTAGTGAGACCCAGTACTTC
>TRBV19|.|TRBJ2-6|18|TRBD1
CASTPPGQGISGANVLTF
TGTGCCAGTACTCCACCGGGACAGGGAATAAGTGGGGCCAACGTCCTGACTTTC
>TRBV6-1|.|TRBJ2-7|13|.
CASSEPWTDEQYF
TGTGCCAGCAGTGAACCATGGACGGACGAGCAGTACTTC
>TRBV7-9|.|TRBJ2-5|13|.
CASSPFLQEAQYF
TGTGCCAGCAGCCCCTTCCTCCAAGAGGCCCAGTACTTC
>TRBV6-1|.|TRBJ1-5|16|.
CASSEVGLGGNQPQHF
TGTGCCAGCAGTGAAGTGGGGTTGGGGGGCAATCAGCCCCAGCATTTT
>TRBV9|.|TRBJ2-3|15|TRBD1
CASSVARTGTDTQYF
TGTGCCAGCAGCGTAGCTCGGACAGGGACAGATACGCAGTATTTT
>TRBV9|.|TRBJ1-2|16|TRBD1
CASSGSDGQGHYGYTF
TGTGCCAGCAGCGGTTCCGACGGACAGGGACACTATGGCTACACCTTC